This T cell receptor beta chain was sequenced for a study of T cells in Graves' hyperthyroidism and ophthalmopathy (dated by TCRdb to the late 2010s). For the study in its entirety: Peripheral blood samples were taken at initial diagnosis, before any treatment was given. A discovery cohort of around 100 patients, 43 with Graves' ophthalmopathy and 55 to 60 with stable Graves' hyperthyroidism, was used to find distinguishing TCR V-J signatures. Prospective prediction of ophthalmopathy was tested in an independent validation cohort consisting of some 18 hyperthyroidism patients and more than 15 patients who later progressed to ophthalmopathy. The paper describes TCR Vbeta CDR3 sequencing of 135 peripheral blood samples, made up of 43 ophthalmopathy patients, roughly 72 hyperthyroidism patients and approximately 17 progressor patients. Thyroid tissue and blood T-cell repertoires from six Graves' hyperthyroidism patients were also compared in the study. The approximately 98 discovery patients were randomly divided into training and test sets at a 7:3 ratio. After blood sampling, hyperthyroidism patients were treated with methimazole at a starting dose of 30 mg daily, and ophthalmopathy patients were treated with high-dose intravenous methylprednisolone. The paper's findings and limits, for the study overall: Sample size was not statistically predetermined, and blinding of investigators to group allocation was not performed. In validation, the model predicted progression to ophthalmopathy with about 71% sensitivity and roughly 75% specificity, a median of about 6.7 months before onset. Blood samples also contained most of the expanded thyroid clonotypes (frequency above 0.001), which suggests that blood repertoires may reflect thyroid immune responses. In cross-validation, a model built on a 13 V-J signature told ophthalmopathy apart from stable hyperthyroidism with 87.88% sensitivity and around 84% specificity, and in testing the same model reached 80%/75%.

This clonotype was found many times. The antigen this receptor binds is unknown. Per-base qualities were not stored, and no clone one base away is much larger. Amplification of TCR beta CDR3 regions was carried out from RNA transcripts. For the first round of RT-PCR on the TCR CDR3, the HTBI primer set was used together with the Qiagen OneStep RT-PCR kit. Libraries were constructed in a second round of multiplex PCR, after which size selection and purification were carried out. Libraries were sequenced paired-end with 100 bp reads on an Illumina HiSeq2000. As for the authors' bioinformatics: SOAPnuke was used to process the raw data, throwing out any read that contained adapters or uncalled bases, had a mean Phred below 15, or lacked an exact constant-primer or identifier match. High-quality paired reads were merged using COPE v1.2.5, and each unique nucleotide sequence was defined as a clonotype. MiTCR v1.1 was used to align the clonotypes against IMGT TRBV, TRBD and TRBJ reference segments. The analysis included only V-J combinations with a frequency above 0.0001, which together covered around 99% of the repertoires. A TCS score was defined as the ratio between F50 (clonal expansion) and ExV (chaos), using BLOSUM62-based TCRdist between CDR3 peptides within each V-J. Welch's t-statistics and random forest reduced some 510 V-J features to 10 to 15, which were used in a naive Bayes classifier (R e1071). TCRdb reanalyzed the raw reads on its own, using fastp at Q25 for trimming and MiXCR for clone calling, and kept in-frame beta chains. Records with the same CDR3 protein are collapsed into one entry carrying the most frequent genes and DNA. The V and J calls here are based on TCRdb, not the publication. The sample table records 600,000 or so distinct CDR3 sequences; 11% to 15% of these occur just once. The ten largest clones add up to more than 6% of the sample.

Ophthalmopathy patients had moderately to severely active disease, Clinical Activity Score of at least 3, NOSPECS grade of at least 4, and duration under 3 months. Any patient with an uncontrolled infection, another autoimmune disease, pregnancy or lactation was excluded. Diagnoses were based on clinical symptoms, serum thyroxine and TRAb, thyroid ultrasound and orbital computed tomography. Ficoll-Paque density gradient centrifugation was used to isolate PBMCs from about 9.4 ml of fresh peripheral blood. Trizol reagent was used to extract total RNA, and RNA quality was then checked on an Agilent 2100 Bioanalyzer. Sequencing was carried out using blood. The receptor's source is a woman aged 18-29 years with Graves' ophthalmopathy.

The CDR3 sequence is CASSVGDLETQYF. The nucleotides are TGTGCCAGCAGCGTCGGGGATTTGGAGACCCAGTACTTC. The rearrangement combines TRBV28 with TRBJ2-5; TRBD2 is perhaps the D gene, given 5 matching bases. Taken from the germline V gene, the CDR1 and CDR2 loops are MDHEN and SYDVKM. The CDR3 starts with the cysteine, ends with the phenylalanine, and has 13 residues. The only DNA kept is the CDR3, 39 bases in frame from the first base. V gives up 6 bases and J gives up 5 bases, and the segment between their germline ends measures 13 bases.